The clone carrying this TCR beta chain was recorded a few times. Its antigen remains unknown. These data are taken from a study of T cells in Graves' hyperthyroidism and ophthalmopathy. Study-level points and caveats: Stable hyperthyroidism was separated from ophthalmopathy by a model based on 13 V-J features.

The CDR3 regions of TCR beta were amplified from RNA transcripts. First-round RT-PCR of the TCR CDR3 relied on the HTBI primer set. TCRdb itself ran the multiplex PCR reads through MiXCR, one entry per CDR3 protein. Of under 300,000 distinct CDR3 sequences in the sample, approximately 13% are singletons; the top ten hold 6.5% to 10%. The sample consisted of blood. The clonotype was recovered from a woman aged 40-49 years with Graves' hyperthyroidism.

CDR3 in amino acids: CASSLSRGNTIYF. The DNA for the CDR3 is TGTGCCAGCAGTTTATCGCGTGGAAACACCATATATTTT. V and J are TRBV27 and TRBJ1-3, with no clear D. Trimming took off 0 bases at V and 3 bases at J, with 3 bases between the two ends. CDR3 length equals 13 residues. Germline V CDR1 and CDR2: MNHEY, SMNVEV (reference sequence).